Below, one T cell receptor beta chain is given with its context. Its antigen is not known. The sample is drawn from a study of graft-versus-host responses after intestinal transplantation. About the study: Each transplant was multivisceral, liver-intestinal, or isolated intestinal. Induction with anti-thymocyte globulin, then tacrolimus and steroids for about 3 years, was given to all recipients. General observations from the study: The presence of high graft-versus-host to host-versus-graft clonal ratios in allografts characterized patients with graft-donor T cell macrochimerism. There was an association between peak levels of circulating GvH clones and early post-transplant HvG declines.

Clones were sequenced by immunoSEQ multiplex PCR, and TCRdb holds only the in-frame ones, with some missing. The repertoire includes 29,000 or so clones, around 83% of them detected once, and around 2.9% sits in the top ten. The CDR3 loop spans 14 amino acids. V gave up 1 base and J gave up 7 bases, with 10 bases separating them. CDR1 is SGHAT and CDR2 is FQDESV in the germline V gene (reference sequence). Lymphocytes (intraepithelial and lamina propria) were released by processing the graft tissue. This sequence originates from a human patient who received an intestinal transplant, so some T cells may come from the graft donor. The chain carries TRBV11-1 and TRBJ1-4; D gene unclear. The specimen comprised ileum tissue, sampled 98 days after intestinal transplantation. The CDR3 nucleotides are TGTGCCAGCAGCTTAGGCAAGCGGAGTGAAAAACTGTTTTTT. This translates into CASSLGKRSEKLFF.